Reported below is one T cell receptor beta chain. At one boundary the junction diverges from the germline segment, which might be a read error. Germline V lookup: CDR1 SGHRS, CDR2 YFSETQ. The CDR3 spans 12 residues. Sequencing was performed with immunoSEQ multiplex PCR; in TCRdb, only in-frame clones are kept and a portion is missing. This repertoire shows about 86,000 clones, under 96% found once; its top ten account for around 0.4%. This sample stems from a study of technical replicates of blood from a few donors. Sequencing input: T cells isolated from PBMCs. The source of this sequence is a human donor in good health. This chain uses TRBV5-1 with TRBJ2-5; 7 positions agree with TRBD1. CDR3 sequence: CASGTVQESQYF. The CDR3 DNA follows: TGCGCCAGCGGGACAGTTCAAGAGTCCCAGTACTTC.